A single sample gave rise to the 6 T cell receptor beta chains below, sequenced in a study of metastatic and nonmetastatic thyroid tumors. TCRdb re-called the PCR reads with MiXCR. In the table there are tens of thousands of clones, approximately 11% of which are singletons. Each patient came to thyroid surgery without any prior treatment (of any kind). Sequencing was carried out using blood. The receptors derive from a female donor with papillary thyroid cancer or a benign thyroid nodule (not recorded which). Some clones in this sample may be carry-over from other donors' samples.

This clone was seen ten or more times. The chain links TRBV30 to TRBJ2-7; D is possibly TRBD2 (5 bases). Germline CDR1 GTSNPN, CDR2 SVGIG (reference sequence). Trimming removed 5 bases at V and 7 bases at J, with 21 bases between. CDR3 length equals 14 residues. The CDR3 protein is CAWCQVTISSEQYF. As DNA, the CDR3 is TGTGCCTGGTGTCAAGTGACTATTTCTTCGGAGCAGTACTTC.

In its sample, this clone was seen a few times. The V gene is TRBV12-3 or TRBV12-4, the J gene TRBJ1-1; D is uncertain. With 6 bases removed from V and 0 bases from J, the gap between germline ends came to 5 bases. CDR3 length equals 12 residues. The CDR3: CASSLMNTEAFF. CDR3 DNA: TGTGCCAGCAGCCTAATGAACACTGAAGCTTTCTTT.

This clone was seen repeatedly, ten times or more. CDR3 sequence reads: CASSFGTGELFF. For the CDR3, the DNA is TGTGCCAGCAGCTTCGGAACCGGGGAGCTGTTTTTT. This rearrangement joins TRBV7-2 to TRBJ2-2; no clear D gene. Deletions cut 3 bases from V and 5 bases from J, with 4 bases between. CDR3 length: 12 residues. Germline CDR1 is SGHTA and CDR2 is FQGNSA.

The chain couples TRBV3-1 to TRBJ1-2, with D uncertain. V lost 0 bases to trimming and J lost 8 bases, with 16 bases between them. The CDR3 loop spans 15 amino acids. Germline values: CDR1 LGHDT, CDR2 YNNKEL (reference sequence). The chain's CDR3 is CASSQDWARGRGYTF. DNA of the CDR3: TGTGCCAGCAGCCAAGATTGGGCGCGGGGTAGGGGCTACACCTTC.

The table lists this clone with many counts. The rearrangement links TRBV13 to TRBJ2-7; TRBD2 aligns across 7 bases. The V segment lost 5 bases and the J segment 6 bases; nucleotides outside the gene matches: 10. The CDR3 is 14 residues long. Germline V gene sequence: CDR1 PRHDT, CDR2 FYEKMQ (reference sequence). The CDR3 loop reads CASSAGTTPGEQYF. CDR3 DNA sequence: TGTGCCAGCAGCGCAGGGACTACCCCTGGCGAGCAGTACTTC.

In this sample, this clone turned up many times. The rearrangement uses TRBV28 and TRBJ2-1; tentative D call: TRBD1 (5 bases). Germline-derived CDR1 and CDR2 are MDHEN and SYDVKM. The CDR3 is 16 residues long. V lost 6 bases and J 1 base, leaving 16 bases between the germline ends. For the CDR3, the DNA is TGTGCCAGCAGAGACTCAGGGATTTTTTCCTACAATGAGCAGTTCTTC. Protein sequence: CASRDSGIFSYNEQFF.